Each of the 8 T cell receptor beta chains below was sequenced from the same sample in a study of regulatory T cells. Findings and caveats of the study: Hydrophobic residues at CDR3 positions 6 and 7 were enriched in conventional CD4+ T cells of CD3G-deficient patients.

Primers: 52 TRBV forward and 13 TRBJ reverse. TCRdb's copy holds only in-frame clones and misses some; the assay was immunoSEQ multiplex PCR. The table has under 30,000 clones, about 88% seen once; the top ten hold about 1.3%. Antigen specificity for these receptors is unknown. Sequences were obtained from conventional CD4+ T cells sorted from blood. These receptors all stem from a child aged 5 to 17 with CD3G deficiency.

The rearrangement uses TRBV6-1 and TRBJ2-6; D is uncertain. The CDR3 extends over 14 amino acids. Trimming cost V 4 bases and J 1 base, with 5 bases left between them. CDR1 is MNHNS, CDR2 SASEGT, per germline. In DNA, the CDR3 is TGTGCCAGCAGTGCCACGTCTGGGGCCAACGTCCTGACTTTC. Amino acid sequence: CASSATSGANVLTF.

The V call is TRBV13, the J call TRBJ1-2; 7 bases agree with TRBD1. The CDR3 is 14 amino acids. Trimming took 4 bases from V and 4 from J; bases not matched to a gene: 6. Germline assignment: CDR1 PRHDT and CDR2 FYEKMQ (reference sequence). The CDR3 DNA reads TGTGCCAGCAGCTACCGACAGGGAGGCTATGGCTACACCTTC. It specifies CASSYRQGGYGYTF.

This chain joins TRBV28 and TRBJ2-7; 12 positions agree with TRBD2. Germline V gives CDR1 MDHEN, CDR2 SYDVKM. CDR3 length equals 17 residues. V lost 3 bases to trimming and J lost 4 bases; unmatched junction nucleotides: 10. DNA of the CDR3: TGTGCCAGCAGTTTCCGACTAGCGGGAGTTAGGATGTACGAGCAGTACTTC. As protein: CASSFRLAGVRMYEQYF.

The CDR3 here is CASSAPGNYGYTF. CDR3 sequence (DNA): TGTGCCAGCAGTGCCCCAGGGAACTATGGCTACACCTTC. This chain uses TRBV6-1 with TRBJ1-2; D is perhaps TRBD1 (5 bases). The CDR3 covers 13 residues. Between the trimmed V and J ends, which lost 4 bases and 2 bases, there was a span of 8 bases. Germline lookup yields CDR1 MNHNS and CDR2 SASEGT.

This chain connects TRBV27 to TRBJ2-1; TRBD2 matches 13 bases. CDR1 is MNHEY, CDR2 SMNVEV, per germline (reference sequence). The CDR3 is made up of 14 amino acids. Germline trimming cut 5 bases from V and 11 bases from J; bases unmatched to any gene: 6. This CDR3 is CASSTRLAGGQQFF. The CDR3 bases are TGTGCCAGCAGTACACGACTAGCGGGAGGCCAGCAGTTCTTC.

The chain recombines TRBV7-9 with TRBJ2-3; D possibly corresponds to TRBD2 (6 bases). V was shortened by 5 bases and J by 2 bases, with 14 bases between the two germline ends. This CDR3 contains 15 residues. Looked up from germline, CDR1 is SEHNR and CDR2 is FQNEAQ (reference sequence). The CDR3 loop is CASSPGGTATDTQYF. The DNA for the CDR3 is TGTGCCAGCAGCCCTGGTGGGACTGCCACAGATACGCAGTATTTT.

DNA of the CDR3: TGTGCCAGCAGCTCGACGGCGGTGGGCACAGATACGCAGTATTTT. Amino acids: CASSSTAVGTDTQYF. The rearrangement uses TRBV7-9 and TRBJ2-3, with D uncertain. The CDR3 sequence is 15 residues long. CDR1 is SEHNR and CDR2 is FQNEAQ in the germline V gene (reference sequence). The V gene lost 4 bases and the J gene lost 1 base, with 12 bases spanning the gap.

The chain couples TRBV5-1 to TRBJ1-1; perhaps TRBD1 as D (5 bases). V lost 4 bases to trimming and J lost 0 bases, with 7 bases between them. The CDR3 totals 13 residues. Germline values: CDR1 SGHRS, CDR2 YFSETQ. This CDR3 reads CASSGTVNTEAFF. In DNA, the CDR3 is TGCGCCAGCAGCGGGACGGTGAACACTGAAGCTTTCTTT.